The subject of this entry is one T cell receptor (beta chain). What it recognizes is unknown. CDR3 length: 16 residues. V was trimmed by 1 base and J by 6 bases, leaving 19 bases between them. CDR1 SGHRS and CDR2 YFSETQ come from the germline V gene. 5'RACE, which relied on constant-segment primers, yielded TCR alpha and TCR beta cDNA libraries carrying sample barcodes and UMIs. TCRdb ran MiXCR on the 5' RACE reads and lists one entry per CDR3 protein. The sample shows under 450,000 distinct CDR3 sequences, approximately 15% of them seen only once. The sample is drawn from a study of T-cell memory formation after mild COVID-19. Study findings and constraints: Confirmation of SARS-CoV-2 specificity was lacking for second-wave clones peaking day 37. Contracting clones, day 15 to 85, had balanced CD4/CD8, and later expanders favored CD4+. The study found contracting CD4+ clones mainly in CM and EM and contracting CD8+ clones in EMRA.

This clonotype was obtained from a man between 18 and 29 years old who had mild COVID-19 (a few samples of this study predate the infection). Cell type and time point are not known. The sample comprised PBMCs or a T cell subset sorted from them (not recorded which). The chain recombines TRBV5-1 with TRBJ1-1; tentative D call: TRBD1 (6 bases). For the CDR3, the DNA is TGCGCCAGCAGCTTGCCGCGAGGGGGGACAAGGGCTGAAGCTTTCTTT. It specifies CASSLPRGGTRAEAFF.